Each of the 32 T cell receptor beta chains below was sequenced from the same sample in a study of shared clonotypes between healthy human individuals. It was CD45RO-negative cells, positively selected for CCR7, that made up naive CD8 cells, with terminally differentiated effector memory CD45RA+ cells excluded. Method: immunoSEQ multiplex PCR; TCRdb's copy keeps in-frame clones and lacks some. The sample has more than 500,000 clones; approximately 95% are singletons. Sample: naive CD8+ T cells sorted from blood. The receptors shown here come from a woman aged 25 to 39 in good health.

The CDR3: CASSTTGYAEAFF. The CDR3 nucleotides are TGTGCCAGCAGTACAACAGGGTACGCTGAAGCTTTCTTT. The gene calls are TRBV6-5 and TRBJ1-1; TRBD1 is a possible D gene (6 bases). The CDR3 sequence is 13 residues long. The V end lost 5 bases, the J end lost 6 bases, and 13 bases lay between the germline ends. Germline lookup yields CDR1 MNHEY and CDR2 SVGAGI.

The table lists this clone with a count of one. This chain links TRBV11-3 with TRBJ2-7, with D tentatively TRBD1 (6 bases). Trimming took 3 bases from V and 2 from J, leaving 14 bases between them. Per germline, CDR1 SGHNT and CDR2 YENEEA. The length of the CDR3 is 15 residues. For the CDR3, the DNA is TGTGCCAGCAGCTTGGGAACAGGGCCAGCCTACGAGCAGTACTTC. Amino acid sequence: CASSLGTGPAYEQYF. Using reference TRBV11-3 and TRBJ2-7 for the parts outside the CDR3, the full variable domain is EAGVVQSPRYKIIEKKQPVAFWCNPISGHNTLYWYLQNLGQGPELLIRYENEEAVDDSQLPKDRFSAERLKGVDSTLKIQPAELGDSAVYLCASSLGTGPAYEQYFGPGTRLTVT.

This clone showed up just once. The germline gene is not matched at one end of the junction; a read error may be the cause. The rearrangement joins TRBV28 to TRBJ2-4; 12 nucleotides align to TRBD2. There are 13 residues in the CDR3. The V gene's germline CDR1 is MDHEN and CDR2 SYDVKM. CDR3 DNA sequence: TGTGCCAGCAGTTACAGACTAGCGGGAGAGGGGCACTTC. Residues: CASSYRLAGEGHF.

The chain employs TRBV7-7 and TRBJ2-5; TRBD2 aligns across 8 bases. The V and J ends lost 6 bases and 4 bases, in that order; junction bases with no gene match: 16. CDR3 length: 17 residues. Germline-derived CDR1 and CDR2 are SSHAT and FNYEAQ (reference sequence). CDR3 protein: CASSRESGTRLGETQYF. DNA for the CDR3: TGTGCCAGCAGTCGCGAATCCGGGACTAGATTAGGAGAGACCCAGTACTTC.

The V and J genes are TRBV11-2 and TRBJ2-5; maybe TRBD2 (7 bases). Per the germline V gene, CDR1 is SGHAT and CDR2 is FQNNGV. V lost 6 bases, J lost 1 base, and 24 bases lay in between. The CDR3 length is 18 residues. The CDR3 DNA follows: TGTGCCAGCAGGGGGGCGGGTTCTAGCGGCCACAGCCAAGAGACCCAGTACTTC. Translation: CASRGAGSSGHSQETQYF.

The chain uses TRBV19 and TRBJ2-7; no clear D. Germline-derived CDR1 and CDR2 are LNHDA and SQIVND (reference sequence). CDR3 size: 13 residues. The V end was cut by 3 bases, the J end by 2 bases, with 8 bases between. The CDR3 DNA follows: TGTGCCAGTAGTATCTACACTCCCTACGAGCAGTACTTC. Amino acid sequence: CASSIYTPYEQYF. The whole variable domain, filled in from reference TRBV19 and TRBJ2-7, reads DGGITQSPKYLFRKEGQNVTLSCEQNLNHDAMYWYRQDPGQGLRLIYYSQIVNDFQKGDIAEGYSVSREKKESFPLTVTSAQKNPTAFYLCASSIYTPYEQYFGPGTRLTVT.

The CDR3 region has the DNA TGTGCCAGCAGCTTATCGGGGACTCGAGCTTTCTACGAGCAGTACTTC. It specifies CASSLSGTRAFYEQYF. The chain is built from TRBV5-6 and TRBJ2-7, with TRBD2 as a possible D gene (6 bases). Trimming left V 2 bases short and J 3 bases short, with 18 bases between. CDR3 length: 16 amino acids. Germline values: CDR1 SGHDT, CDR2 YYEEEE.

The V and J genes are TRBV5-1 and TRBJ1-2; D is unresolved. There are 17 residues in the CDR3. Between the trimmed V and J ends, which lost 0 bases and 4 bases, there was a span of 19 bases. Per the germline V gene, CDR1 is SGHRS and CDR2 is YFSETQ. The CDR3: CASSLGGSAGVLYGYTF. CDR3 sequence (DNA): TGCGCCAGCAGCTTGGGAGGGAGCGCTGGAGTTCTCTATGGCTACACCTTC.

This rearrangement joins TRBV10-1 to TRBJ2-7, with D perhaps TRBD1 (5 bases). The ends were cut back, 0 bases at V and 6 bases at J, with 9 bases in the middle. From germline, CDR1 is WNHNN and CDR2 SYGVQD (reference sequence). This CDR3 contains 13 residues. CDR3 sequence (DNA): TGCGCCAGCAGTGAGTCGAATGGGGCCGAGCAGTACTTC. Protein sequence: CASSESNGAEQYF.

This clone has only one observation. CDR3 nucleotides: TGTGCCATCAGTGAGTCCCAGGGGGCCCCGGGGGAGCAGTACTTC. Protein: CAISESQGAPGEQYF. The chain employs TRBV10-3 and TRBJ2-7; 8 nucleotides align to TRBD1. The trim removed 0 bases at V and 7 bases at J, leaving 8 bases unmatched. This CDR3 spans 15 amino acids. Per the germline V gene, CDR1 is ENHRY and CDR2 is SYGVKD.

V is TRBV11-1 and J is TRBJ2-7; weak D call: TRBD1 (6 bases). The CDR3 is 16 residues long. CDR1 SGHAT and CDR2 FQDESV come from the germline V gene (reference sequence). The V gene lost 5 bases and the J gene lost 12 bases, with 29 bases spanning the gap. The CDR3 region has the DNA TGTGCCAGCAGCCCTTCTAGGGGGTCCTCCAGAGACGATCCGTACTTC. Translated: CASSPSRGSSRDDPYF.

The gene calls are TRBV7-9 and TRBJ1-5; TRBD1 might be the D (5 bases). The germline V gene encodes CDR1 SEHNR and CDR2 FQNEAQ (reference sequence). The CDR3 runs to 15 residues. V lost 4 bases, J lost 0 bases, and 10 bases lay in between. The CDR3 nucleotides read TGTGCCAGCAGCTCGACAGAATATAGCAATCAGCCCCAGCATTTT. Its translation: CASSSTEYSNQPQHF.

The chain joins TRBV9 to TRBJ2-3; 10 bases match TRBD2. The J segment lost 3 bases and the V segment lost 2 bases, leaving 6 bases of the junction unmatched. The CDR3 has 16 residues. Germline V lookup: CDR1 SGDLS, CDR2 YYNGEE. CDR3 coding DNA: TGTGCCAGCAGCGTCGGGGTGACTAGCGGGACAGATACGCAGTATTTT. Its protein product is CASSVGVTSGTDTQYF.

This CDR3 reads CASSFGTGDIQYF. CDR3 nucleotide sequence: TGTGCCAGCAGTTTTGGGACAGGGGACATTCAGTACTTC. The chain recombines TRBV27 with TRBJ2-4, with TRBD1 matching over 10 bases. V lost 3 bases, J lost 8 bases, and 1 base stayed unmatched. Germline V gene lookup returns CDR1 MNHEY and CDR2 SMNVEV (reference sequence). The CDR3 loop spans 13 amino acids.

The chain has TRBV13 and TRBJ2-7; D may correspond to TRBD1 or TRBD2 (6 bases each). The germline CDR1 and CDR2 sequences are PRHDT and FYEKMQ (reference sequence). V was cut by 8 bases and J by 5 bases, with 13 bases left in between. This CDR3 is built from 12 residues. CDR3 DNA: TGTGCCAGCGGGGGGCGTGAGAACGAGCAGTACTTC. It is translated as CASGGRENEQYF.

CDR3 coding DNA: TGTGCCAGCAGCTTAGCCGGGACTAGCGGGAGACTAGGCGAGCAGTACTTC. This translates into CASSLAGTSGRLGEQYF. This chain joins TRBV5-5 and TRBJ2-7; 14 nucleotides match TRBD2. CDR1 is SGHKS and CDR2 is YYEKEE in the germline V gene (reference sequence). CDR3 size: 17 residues. With 2 bases clipped from V and 6 bases from J, the junction kept 10 bases outside the gene matches.

The chain joins TRBV6-6 to TRBJ2-7, with D possibly being TRBD1 or TRBD2 (6 bases each). Germline assignment: CDR1 MNHNY and CDR2 SVGAGI (reference sequence). There are 14 residues in the CDR3. The V and J ends lost 2 bases and 4 bases respectively, with 12 bases between them. CDR3 sequence (DNA): TGTGCCAGCAGTTACGATCCGGGGGCTTACGAGCAGTACTTC. It specifies CASSYDPGAYEQYF.

V usage is TRBV13 and J usage is TRBJ2-5, with TRBD2 matching 11 bases. The better agreement between TRBJ2-7 and the DNA end casts doubt on the J call. The CDR3 sequence is 17 residues long. Per germline, CDR1 PRHDT and CDR2 FYEKMQ (reference sequence). CDR3 sequence: CASSPSPSGTSGYEQYF. The CDR3 DNA reads TGTGCCAGCAGCCCGTCGCCTTCCGGGACTAGCGGATACGAGCAGTACTTC.

The chain links TRBV5-1 to TRBJ2-2, with D uncertain. V lost 2 bases to trimming and J lost 8 bases, with 10 bases between them. The V gene's germline CDR1 is SGHRS and CDR2 YFSETQ. The CDR3 length is 13 residues. The CDR3 DNA reads TGCGCCAGCAGCTTAGATATCTTGGGGGAGCTGTTTTTT. Protein: CASSLDILGELFF.

This chain links TRBV11-2 with TRBJ2-7; TRBD2 matches at 7 bases. Germline CDR1 and CDR2: SGHAT and FQNNGV. Unmatched junction bases numbered 7, after V lost 3 bases and J lost 2 bases. The CDR3 length is 15 residues. DNA for the CDR3: TGTGCCAGCAGCTTTTGGGCTAGCGGAACCTACGAGCAGTACTTC. Translation: CASSFWASGTYEQYF.

The genes are TRBV2 and TRBJ2-2; possibly TRBD2 for D (5 bases). Germline CDR1 reads SNHLY; CDR2 reads FYNNEI. V lost 5 bases to trimming and J lost 6 bases, with 10 bases between them. The CDR3 has 13 residues. CDR3 bases: TGTGCCAGCAGTACCGACTATGCCGGGGAGCTGTTTTTT. It encodes CASSTDYAGELFF.

CDR3 sequence (DNA): TGCGCCAGCAGCTTGGTTGGGTTTTCAGGGAACACTGAAGCTTTCTTT. Encoded protein: CASSLVGFSGNTEAFF. The chain carries TRBV5-1 and TRBJ1-1; D gene unclear. Trimming removed 0 bases at V and 1 base at J, with 13 bases between. This CDR3 has 16 residues. Germline loops: CDR1 SGHRS, CDR2 YFSETQ.

V usage is TRBV5-6 and J usage is TRBJ2-7, with D unresolved. Deletions cut 5 bases from V and 6 bases from J, with 15 bases between. The CDR3 is 13 residues long. Germline CDR1 and CDR2: SGHDT and YYEEEE. In DNA form, the CDR3 reads TGTGCCAGCAGATTGATAGGATTTCCCGAGCAGTACTTC. Translation: CASRLIGFPEQYF.

The chain links TRBV7-9 to TRBJ2-7, with D possibly matching TRBD2 (5 bases). V lost 5 bases to trimming and J lost 3 bases, with 8 bases between them. Germline V CDR1 and CDR2: SEHNR, FQNEAQ (reference sequence). The CDR3 is 12 residues long. CDR3 DNA: TGTGCCAGCAGCCCTCGGGGCTACGAGCAGTACTTC. Protein product: CASSPRGYEQYF.

This chain joins TRBV6-1 and TRBJ2-7; no reliable D call. The CDR3 spans 11 residues. Germline V CDR1 and CDR2: MNHNS, SASEGT. V lost 3 bases to trimming and J lost 2 bases, with 2 bases between them. CDR3 protein: CASSDPYEQYF. The CDR3 DNA sequence: TGTGCCAGCAGTGACCCCTACGAGCAGTACTTC.

About this clone itself: The same CDR3 can be traced to other DNA sequences in this sample. The chain combines TRBV2 with TRBJ2-7; 7 bases align to TRBD2. CDR1 is SNHLY, CDR2 FYNNEI, per germline. The CDR3 runs 13 residues. J gave up 2 bases and V 4 bases, and 2 bases lay outside the gene matches. CDR3 nucleotides: TGTGCCAGCAGTGCTGGGACTACCTACGAGCAGTACTTC. Translating it yields CASSAGTTYEQYF.

V gene TRBV6-1 combines with J gene TRBJ2-2; TRBD1 or TRBD2 may be the D gene (5 bases each). Germline lookup yields CDR1 MNHNS and CDR2 SASEGT. V lost 4 bases and J 7 bases, leaving 19 bases between the germline ends. The CDR3 loop spans 16 amino acids. The CDR3 is CASSVNGGGTVGELFF. The CDR3 nucleotides read TGTGCCAGCAGTGTGAATGGGGGTGGAACGGTCGGGGAGCTGTTTTTT.

Points on this clone: Additional DNA sequences in this sample encode the identical CDR3. J is TRBJ1-2 and V is TRBV9; tentatively, D is TRBD1 (5 bases). This CDR3 has 13 amino acids. Looked up from germline, CDR1 is SGDLS and CDR2 is YYNGEE. The V end was cut by 0 bases, the J end by 3 bases, with 6 bases between. CDR3 nucleotide sequence: TGTGCCAGCAGCGTAGGGGGACACTATGGCTACACCTTC. The encoded protein is CASSVGGHYGYTF.

The V and J genes are TRBV13 and TRBJ1-1; D not resolved. Germline assignment: CDR1 PRHDT and CDR2 FYEKMQ (reference sequence). The CDR3 is made up of 12 amino acids. V gave up 5 bases and J gave up 5 bases, with 9 bases separating them. The CDR3 protein is CASSRTGTEAFF. In DNA, the CDR3 is TGTGCCAGCAGCAGGACGGGGACTGAAGCTTTCTTT.

The chain employs TRBV7-9 and TRBJ1-2, with 7 bases matching TRBD1. There are 14 residues in the CDR3. V shed 5 bases, J shed 3 bases, and the junction held 6 bases outside the gene matches. In germline, CDR1 is SEHNR, CDR2 FQNEAQ (reference sequence). The CDR3 is CASSSRQGYYGYTF. Here the CDR3 DNA reads TGTGCCAGCAGCAGTCGACAGGGATACTATGGCTACACCTTC.

This clone was detected only once. The chain uses TRBV7-9 and TRBJ2-3; D call uncertain. The length of the CDR3 is 12 residues. The ends were cut back, 7 bases at V and 4 bases at J, with 9 bases in the middle. CDR1 and CDR2 (germline): SEHNR, FQNEAQ (reference sequence). The CDR3 loop reads CASTRGADTQYF. DNA for the CDR3: TGTGCCAGCACCCGCGGCGCAGATACGCAGTATTTT.

This clone came up once. The chain is built from TRBV5-4 and TRBJ2-1; D may be TRBD1 (6 bases). Germline CDR1 and CDR2: SGHNT and YYREEE (reference sequence). The CDR3 is 13 residues long. The V gene lost 0 bases and the J gene lost 10 bases, with 11 bases spanning the gap. The CDR3 bases are TGTGCCAGCAGCTTGGATGGGACACTCGAGCAGTTCTTC. This encodes CASSLDGTLEQFF.